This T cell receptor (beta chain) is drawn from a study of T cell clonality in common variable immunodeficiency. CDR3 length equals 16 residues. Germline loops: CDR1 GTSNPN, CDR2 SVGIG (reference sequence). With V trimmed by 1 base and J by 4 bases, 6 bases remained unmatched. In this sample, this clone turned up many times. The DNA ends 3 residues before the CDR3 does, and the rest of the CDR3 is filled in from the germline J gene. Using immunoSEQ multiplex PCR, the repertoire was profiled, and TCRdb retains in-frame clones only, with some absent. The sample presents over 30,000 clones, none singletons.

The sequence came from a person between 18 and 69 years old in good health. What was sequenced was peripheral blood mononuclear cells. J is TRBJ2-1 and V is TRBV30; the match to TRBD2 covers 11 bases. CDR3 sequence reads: CAWSDTSGRRYNEQFF. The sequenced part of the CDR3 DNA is TGTGCCTGGAGTGACACTAGCGGGAGAAGGTACAATGAG.